This T cell receptor (beta chain) emerged from a study of blood T cell repertoires in COVID-19. The wider study: COVID-19 samples, acute and convalescent, were from the United States, Italy and Spain. Sources were T cells, B-cell-depleted T cells, or PBMCs; the material itself was cDNA or gDNA.

V trimming: 8 bases; J trimming: 2 bases; junction bases outside the gene matches: 11. CDR3 size: 15 residues. The germline V gene has CDR1 MNHEY and CDR2 SVGAGI. In the original processing: The assay estimated nucleated cells by amplifying reference gene primers. Clones were sequenced by immunoSEQ multiplex PCR, and TCRdb holds only the in-frame ones, with some missing. From that table come the V and J calls and clone size; the DNA was used to work out D and trimming. The sample yields about 320,000 clones, roughly 85% seen once. Sequencing used peripheral blood. This clonotype was sampled from a human donor in a cohort sampled during active COVID-19. The J gene is TRBJ2-7, the V gene TRBV6-5; 8 bases match TRBD1. The CDR3 nucleotides read TGTGCCAGCTGGTCAGGGGGCGCAGGAGCCTACGAGCAGTACTTC. It yields the protein CASWSGGAGAYEQYF.